The next 13 T cell receptor beta chains were all read from a single sample in a study of cytomegalovirus exposure and HLA in healthy donors. A multiplex PCR was run with 60 Vbeta primers and 13 Jbeta primers. Only in-frame clones appear in the TCRdb table, and some are missing; sequencing was by immunoSEQ multiplex PCR. In the table there are approximately 200,000 clones, 65% to 90% of which are singletons. The sequencing sample was made of PBMCs. The source is a woman in her forties or fifties in good health and CMV-seronegative.

CDR3 DNA: TGTGCCAGTAGTACTCAGGGACAGGCTTTCAATGAGCAGTTCTTC. Its translation: CASSTQGQAFNEQFF. The gene calls are TRBV19 and TRBJ2-1, with TRBD1 identical over 8 bases. The germline CDR1 and CDR2 sequences are LNHDA and SQIVND (reference sequence). After removal of 4 bases from V and 6 bases from J, the junction contained 8 bases not matched to a gene. The CDR3 covers 15 residues. The variable domain in full, completed from reference TRBV19 and TRBJ2-1, reads DGGITQSPKYLFRKEGQNVTLSCEQNLNHDAMYWYRQDPGQGLRLIYYSQIVNDFQKGDIAEGYSVSREKKESFPLTVTSAQKNPTAFYLCASSTQGQAFNEQFFGPGTRLTVL.

A remark on this clone: A junction end diverges from the germline sequence, so it may reflect a read error. The chain has TRBV14 and TRBJ1-3; D is ambiguous. CDR1 and CDR2 from the germline V gene are SGHDN and FVKESK. The length of the CDR3 is 15 residues. The CDR3 reads CVSSQDARSGNTIYF. CDR3 DNA sequence: TGTGTCAGCAGCCAAGATGCGAGGTCTGGAAACACCATATATTTT.

The chain employs TRBV5-1 and TRBJ2-2, with D uncertain. Germline V gene lookup returns CDR1 SGHRS and CDR2 YFSETQ. The ends were cut back, 0 bases at V and 7 bases at J, with 10 bases in the middle. The CDR3 has 14 amino acids. CDR3 loop: CASSLAAVDGELFF. Written as DNA, the CDR3 is TGCGCCAGCAGCTTGGCCGCGGTGGACGGGGAGCTGTTTTTT.

Only a few counts were recorded for this clone. The gene calls are TRBV7-2 and TRBJ1-5; TRBD1 might be the D (6 bases). CDR1 is SGHTA and CDR2 is FQGNSA in the germline V gene. The CDR3 has 15 amino acids. The germline V and J ends were trimmed by 5 bases and 7 bases, with 18 bases remaining between them. CDR3 sequence: CASSRPRGTNQPQHF. DNA for the CDR3: TGTGCCAGCAGCCGACCCAGGGGAACGAACCAGCCCCAGCATTTT.

The chain couples TRBV5-1 to TRBJ2-1; D gene ambiguous. Germline loops: CDR1 SGHRS, CDR2 YFSETQ. V dropped 1 base and J dropped 5 bases, with 10 bases sitting between them. The CDR3 sequence is 14 residues long. This chain's CDR3 is CASSLMRGNNEQFF. The CDR3 DNA is TGCGCCAGCAGCTTGATGCGAGGCAACAATGAGCAGTTCTTC.

V and J are TRBV28 and TRBJ2-1, with TRBD2 matching 10 bases. Germline loops: CDR1 MDHEN, CDR2 SYDVKM. V was pared by 7 bases and J by 8 bases, with 11 bases of the junction left unmatched. The CDR3 runs 15 residues. The chain's CDR3 is CASKVASGSRDEQFF. The CDR3 bases are TGTGCCAGCAAAGTGGCTAGCGGGAGTCGGGATGAGCAGTTCTTC.

The V gene is TRBV7-9, the J gene TRBJ1-1; D might be TRBD1 (6 bases). Germline V gene data show CDR1 as SEHNR and CDR2 as FQNEAQ (reference sequence). Trimming removed 5 bases from V and 1 base from J, with 14 bases in between. CDR3 length: 15 residues. In nucleotides, the CDR3 is TGTGCCAGCAGCATCGGGACGACAGGGAACACTGAAGCTTTCTTT. Its translation is CASSIGTTGNTEAFF.

The rearrangement joins TRBV28 to TRBJ1-2; 7 bases are a match to TRBD1. With V trimmed by 4 bases and J by 5 bases, 10 bases remained unmatched. CDR1 MDHEN and CDR2 SYDVKM come from the germline V gene. This CDR3 has 15 residues. This CDR3 reads CASSSQRGQGYGYTF. Here the CDR3 DNA reads TGTGCCAGCAGTTCCCAGAGGGGGCAGGGATATGGCTACACCTTC.

The genes are TRBV27 and TRBJ1-1; TRBD1 agrees at 9 bases. In germline, CDR1 is MNHEY, CDR2 SMNVEV (reference sequence). This CDR3 region has 17 residues. With V trimmed by 0 bases and J by 1 base, 6 bases remained unmatched. CDR3 loop: CASSLSVQGAWNTEAFF. In DNA, the CDR3 is TGTGCCAGCAGTTTATCGGTACAGGGGGCATGGAACACTGAAGCTTTCTTT.

This rearrangement joins TRBV7-9 to TRBJ2-2; a weak D match, TRBD2 (6 bases). The CDR3 loop spans 17 amino acids. The V gene lost 0 bases and the J gene lost 7 bases, with 18 bases spanning the gap. CDR1 is SEHNR, CDR2 FQNEAQ, per germline (reference sequence). Here the CDR3 DNA reads TGTGCCAGCAGCTTAGCCCCTAAACGGGAGTACATCGGGGAGCTGTTTTTT. Translating gives CASSLAPKREYIGELFF.

This clone was found once. The chain has TRBV28 and TRBJ2-2; D is perhaps TRBD1 (6 bases). Per the germline V gene, CDR1 is MDHEN and CDR2 is SYDVKM. With 7 bases removed from V and 3 bases from J, the gap between germline ends came to 15 bases. This CDR3 spans 15 amino acids. The CDR3: CASIRGRGHTGELFF. For the CDR3, the DNA is TGTGCCAGCATCAGGGGACGAGGACACACCGGGGAGCTGTTTTTT. The complete variable domain, with remaining parts taken from reference TRBV28 and TRBJ2-2, reads DVKVTQSSRYLVKRTGEKVFLECVQDMDHENMFWYRQDPGLGLRLIYFSYDVKMKEKGDIPEGYSVSREKKERFSLILESASTNQTSMYLCASIRGRGHTGELFFGEGSRLTVL.

This chain joins TRBV27 and TRBJ1-1; D remains ambiguous. Per the germline V gene, CDR1 is MNHEY and CDR2 is SMNVEV (reference sequence). This CDR3 has 17 amino acids. V lost 0 bases and J lost 1, with 15 bases in between. The CDR3 loop is CASSLSLGVSANTEAFF. For the CDR3, the DNA is TGTGCCAGCAGTTTATCCCTTGGAGTATCCGCGAACACTGAAGCTTTCTTT.

The V gene is TRBV18, the J gene TRBJ2-3; a weak D match, TRBD1 (6 bases). The CDR3 is 15 amino acids. CDR1 is KGHSH and CDR2 is LQKENI in the germline V gene. Trimming shortened V by 2 bases and J by 0 bases, and 9 bases separated the two germline ends. DNA for the CDR3: TGTGCCAGCTCACCAAGACAGGCGAGCACAGATACGCAGTATTTT. Residues: CASSPRQASTDTQYF.